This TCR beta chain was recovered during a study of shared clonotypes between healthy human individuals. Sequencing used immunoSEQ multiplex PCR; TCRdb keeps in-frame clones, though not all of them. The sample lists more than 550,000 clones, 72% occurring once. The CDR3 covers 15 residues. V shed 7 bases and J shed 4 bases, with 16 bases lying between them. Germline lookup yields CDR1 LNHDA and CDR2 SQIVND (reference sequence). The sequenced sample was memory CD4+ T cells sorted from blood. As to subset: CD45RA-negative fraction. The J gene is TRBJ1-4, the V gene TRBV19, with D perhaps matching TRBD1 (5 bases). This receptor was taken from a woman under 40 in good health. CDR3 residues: CASNSLGVGNEKLFF. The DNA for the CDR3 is TGTGCCAGTAACTCTCTGGGGGTCGGTAATGAAAAACTGTTTTTT.